This T cell receptor beta chain is drawn from a study of T-cell reconstitution after alpha-beta-depleted transplantation in children. It was with unique molecular identifiers that the TCRbeta library was prepared. One entry per CDR3 protein, called by TCRdb with MiXCR from the PCR reads. The table records about 100,000 distinct CDR3 sequences, 6% to 9% of them present only once. Regarding the study as a whole: Surviving thymic progenitors and recipient T cells were the source of high TCRbeta diversity at day 60 in some patients. In patients about two months after transplant, alpha-beta T cells reportedly arose from several hundred expanded graft clones. From newly produced T cells came most of the T-cell counts and diversity one year after transplant.

This clonotype was observed many times. Its antigen is unidentified. This sequence was found in a boy younger than 10 with acute lymphoblastic leukemia, due to receive a stem cell transplant. This specimen was PBMCs, taken before TCRalphabeta/CD19-depleted stem cell transplant.

DNA for the CDR3: TGCGCCAGCAGCTTGGTCCGGGGCTCCTATAATTCACCCCTCCACTTT. Translation: CASSLVRGSYNSPLHF. The V gene is TRBV5-1, the J gene TRBJ1-6; no clear D. The CDR3 covers 16 residues. CDR1 and CDR2 from the germline V gene are SGHRS and YFSETQ. V shed 0 bases and J shed 0 bases, with 7 bases lying between them. Drawing the rest from reference TRBV5-1 and TRBJ1-6, the complete variable domain is KAGVTQTPRYLIKTRGQQVTLSCSPISGHRSVSWYQQTPGQGLQFLFEYFSETQRNKGNFPGRFSGRQFSNSRSEMNVSTLELGDSALYLCASSLVRGSYNSPLHFGNGTRLTVT.